One and the same sample provided the 5 T cell receptor beta chains below, sequenced in a study of shared clonotypes between healthy human individuals. Produced via immunoSEQ multiplex PCR; TCRdb's table is partial and in-frame only. The profile shows nearly 500,000 clones, 70% to 80% of them singletons. The sequencing input was PBMCs. The receptor set was obtained from a woman between 40 and 50 years old in good health. Some clones in this sample may be carry-over from other donors' samples.

Regarding this clone: A much larger clone lies one base from this, so it may be a read error. This same CDR3 is encoded by further DNA sequences in the sample. The chain links TRBV6-4 to TRBJ2-3, with D perhaps assigned TRBD1 or TRBD2 (5 bases each). Trimming removed 0 bases at V and 2 bases at J, with 6 bases between. The CDR3 has 14 residues. Germline V gene lookup returns CDR1 MRHNA and CDR2 SNTAGT. The CDR3 coding sequence is TGTGCCAGCAGTGACTCGGGGGACACAGATACGCAGTATTTT. This encodes CASSDSGDTDTQYF.

The V gene is TRBV29-1, the J gene TRBJ2-1; 7 nucleotides match TRBD2. Germline CDR1 reads SQVTM; CDR2 reads ANQGSEA. The ends lost 7 bases at V and 3 bases at J; junction bases unmatched: 6. This CDR3 region has 13 residues. CDR3 sequence: CSAKRDVYNEQFF. CDR3 coding DNA: TGCAGCGCCAAGCGGGATGTCTACAATGAGCAGTTCTTC.

The chain has TRBV7-8 and TRBJ2-7; tentatively, D is TRBD1 (5 bases). CDR3 length: 15 amino acids. CDR1 and CDR2 from the germline V gene are SGHVS and FQNEAQ. Trimming removed 3 bases at V and 0 bases at J, with 12 bases between. CDR3 DNA sequence: TGTGCCAGCAGCTTTCGTGGGGCCCCCTCCTACGAGCAGTACTTC. It yields the protein CASSFRGAPSYEQYF.

This chain uses TRBV15 with TRBJ2-5; no definite D call. This CDR3 is 11 amino acids long. With 4 bases removed from V and 1 base from J, the gap between germline ends came to 1 base. The germline V gene encodes CDR1 LNHNV and CDR2 YYDKDF (reference sequence). CDR3 region: CATSTQETQYF. The CDR3 nucleotides read TGTGCCACCAGCACCCAAGAGACCCAGTACTTC. Filled out from reference TRBV15 and TRBJ2-5, the complete variable domain reads DAMVIQNPRYQVTQFGKPVTLSCSQTLNHNVMYWYQQKSSQAPKLLFHYYDKDFNNEADTPDNFQSRRPNTSFCFLDIRSPGLGDTAMYLCATSTQETQYFGPGTRLLVL.

This clone was seen a handful of times. The chain combines TRBV19 with TRBJ1-2; D is uncertain. The germline V gene encodes CDR1 LNHDA and CDR2 SQIVND (reference sequence). V lost 5 bases and J lost 0, with 10 bases in between. This CDR3 has 14 amino acids. Here the CDR3 reads CASSLVSANYGYTF. CDR3 bases: TGTGCCAGTAGTTTGGTCAGCGCTAACTATGGCTACACCTTC.